The TCR beta chain under discussion was sequenced for a study of blood T cell repertoires in COVID-19. About the study: The United States, Italy and Spain provided the acute and convalescent COVID-19 samples. PBMCs, B-cell-depleted T cells, or T cells were the source of the cDNA or gDNA that made up the material.

With 3 bases removed from V and 7 bases from J, the gap between germline ends came to 16 bases. In germline, CDR1 is MNHEY, CDR2 SMNVEV (reference sequence). The length of the CDR3 is 16 residues. Original handling: It was from reference gene primer amplification that nucleated cell counts were estimated. Using immunoSEQ multiplex PCR, the repertoire was profiled, and TCRdb retains in-frame clones only, with some absent. V, J and clone size derive from that table, while D and trimming were established from the DNA sequence. The data contain 100,000 to 150,000 clones, almost 85% of them seen just once; the ten biggest clones take up about 1.5%. This clone was seen just once.

The J gene is TRBJ1-6, the V gene TRBV27, with TRBD1 as a possible D gene (6 bases). Sequencing was carried out using peripheral blood. This sequence was found in a man aged 55 to 70 with acute or convalescent COVID-19. The CDR3 is CASSFFAGAGNSPLHF. As DNA, the CDR3 is TGTGCCAGCAGTTTCTTCGCGGGGGCGGGAAATTCACCCCTCCACTTT.